Listed here is a single T cell receptor beta chain. In the authors' methods: By means of reference gene primer amplification, nucleated cell counts were estimated. Measured with immunoSEQ multiplex PCR; TCRdb has only the in-frame clones, and not every one. D and trimming were read from the DNA, whereas the V and J calls and clone size are those reported in that table. Of over 200,000 clones in the sample, just under 90% were seen once. The sample is drawn from a study of blood T cell repertoires in COVID-19. For the study at large: The United States, Italy and Spain provided the acute and convalescent COVID-19 samples. The cDNA or gDNA used as material had been derived from T cells, B-cell-depleted T cells, or PBMCs.

Germline V gene sequence: CDR1 MDHEN, CDR2 SYDVKM. This CDR3 has 14 residues. Trimming removed 7 bases from V and 7 bases from J, with 16 bases in between. Sequencing was done on a sample of peripheral blood. This clonotype originated in a man in his thirties or forties with COVID-19, enrolled during active disease. The chain couples TRBV28 to TRBJ1-4; D remains ambiguous. This CDR3 reads CASNMAAEGEKLFF. Here the CDR3 DNA reads TGTGCCAGCAATATGGCCGCGGAGGGTGAAAAACTGTTTTTT.